The 21 T cell receptor beta chains below were found in one sample sequenced in a study of cytomegalovirus exposure and HLA in healthy donors. Use of 60 Vbeta and 13 Jbeta primers characterized the PCR. The repertoire was sequenced with immunoSEQ multiplex PCR; TCRdb's copy has only in-frame clones and lacks some. The repertoire includes 100,000 to 150,000 clones, 80% to 90% of them detected once, and about 2.7% sits in the top ten. Sequencing input: PBMCs. The receptors here all came from a woman under 30 in good health and CMV-seropositive.

The rearrangement joins TRBV6-1 to TRBJ1-1; D ambiguous. Trimming removed 7 bases from V and 1 base from J, with 10 bases in between. Germline V CDR1 and CDR2: MNHNS, SASEGT. The CDR3 has 13 amino acids. The CDR3 region is CASTLVGNTEAFF. CDR3 bases: TGTGCCAGCACCCTAGTGGGGAACACTGAAGCTTTCTTT.

This chain joins TRBV6-5 and TRBJ2-7, with 9 bases lining up with TRBD1. V was pared by 4 bases and J by 2 bases, with 3 bases of the junction left unmatched. This CDR3 is 14 amino acids long. CDR1 is MNHEY and CDR2 is SVGAGI in the germline V gene. For the CDR3, the DNA is TGTGCCAGCAGTTCCGGGACAGGGCCCTACGAGCAGTACTTC. This translates into CASSSGTGPYEQYF.

The genes are TRBV6-5 and TRBJ1-2; 7 nucleotides match TRBD1. The CDR3 totals 13 residues. J was trimmed by 6 bases and V by 0 bases; bases with no gene match: 1. Per germline, CDR1 MNHEY and CDR2 SVGAGI. The CDR3 region is CASSYSDRHGYTF. The CDR3 DNA is TGTGCCAGCAGTTACTCGGACAGGCATGGCTACACCTTC.

This sequence joins TRBV7-9 and TRBJ1-4; 8 nucleotides line up with TRBD1. The CDR3 is made up of 14 amino acids. The junction had 10 bases not matched to a gene; V was cut back by 8 bases and J by 8 bases. Germline CDR1 SEHNR, CDR2 FQNEAQ (reference sequence). The CDR3: CASANRGVWEKLFF. The CDR3 coding sequence is TGTGCCAGCGCCAACAGGGGGGTTTGGGAAAAACTGTTTTTT.

The V and J genes are TRBV13 and TRBJ1-1; D is undetermined. V dropped 8 bases and J dropped 7 bases, with 8 bases sitting between them. Looked up from germline, CDR1 is PRHDT and CDR2 is FYEKMQ (reference sequence). The CDR3 is 10 amino acids. This CDR3 reads CASGALEAFF. As DNA, the CDR3 is TGTGCCAGCGGAGCCCTTGAAGCTTTCTTT.

This clone has a handful of counts. The gene calls are TRBV6-5 and TRBJ2-1, with 7 bases that match TRBD1. Germline V CDR1 and CDR2: MNHEY, SVGAGI. With 0 bases clipped from V and 8 bases from J, the junction kept 4 bases outside the gene matches. The CDR3 has 14 residues. CDR3 loop: CASSYSTGEDEQFF. The CDR3 region has the DNA TGTGCCAGCAGTTACTCCACAGGGGAAGATGAGCAGTTCTTC.

This clone was recorded once. The gene calls are TRBV19 and TRBJ2-2; D is perhaps TRBD1 (5 bases). Trimming left V 3 bases short and J 4 bases short, with 12 bases between. The length of the CDR3 is 15 residues. Germline CDR1 and CDR2: LNHDA and SQIVND (reference sequence). The chain's CDR3 is CASSMMAGFTGELFF. CDR3 DNA: TGTGCCAGTAGTATGATGGCAGGGTTCACCGGGGAGCTGTTTTTT.

The CDR3: CASIPTGAGNTIYF. In DNA, the CDR3 is TGTGCCAGCATCCCGACAGGGGCAGGAAACACCATATATTTT. The chain links TRBV6-5 to TRBJ1-3; 8 bases align to TRBD1. The CDR3 consists of 14 residues. Trimming cost V 7 bases and J 4 bases; bases outside gene matches: 6. Looked up from germline, CDR1 is MNHEY and CDR2 is SVGAGI.

This clone was picked up one time. The chain employs TRBV5-1 and TRBJ1-2; 8 nucleotides agree with TRBD1. Germline lookup yields CDR1 SGHRS and CDR2 YFSETQ. The ends lost 2 bases at V and 8 bases at J; junction bases unmatched: 5. CDR3 length equals 13 residues. Here the CDR3 DNA reads TGCGCCAGCAGCTTTGGACAGGGAGGCGGCTACACCTTC. This translates into CASSFGQGGGYTF.

The V and J genes are TRBV29-1 and TRBJ2-1; 10 nucleotides agree with TRBD2. CDR1 is SQVTM and CDR2 is ANQGSEA in the germline V gene. V was pared by 6 bases and J by 6 bases, with 8 bases of the junction left unmatched. This CDR3 has 14 amino acids. CDR3 bases: TGCAGCGTCCCAGCCAGCGGGGGGGCCAATGAGCAGTTCTTC. It codes for CSVPASGGANEQFF.

V is TRBV30 and J is TRBJ1-2; possible D gene TRBD1, 5 bases. CDR1 and CDR2 (germline): GTSNPN, SVGIG (reference sequence). Trimming removed 1 base at V and 7 bases at J, with 10 bases between. The CDR3 is 12 amino acids. The CDR3 DNA is TGTGCCTGGAGTGACGAAGGGGCTGGCTACACCTTC. It encodes CAWSDEGAGYTF.

In its sample, this clone was seen a few times. The V gene is TRBV6-4, the J gene TRBJ2-3; 9 positions match TRBD2. The CDR3 consists of 15 residues. V shed 0 bases and J 6 bases; nucleotides not matched to a gene: 4. Germline V lookup: CDR1 MRHNA, CDR2 SNTAGT. CDR3 DNA: TGTGCCAGCAGTGACTCGGCGGGGGGGCCGGATACGCAGTATTTT. It encodes CASSDSAGGPDTQYF.

The chain links TRBV30 to TRBJ2-7, with D possibly TRBD2 on 5 matching bases. Trimming took 1 base from V and 9 from J, leaving 13 bases between them. This CDR3 comprises 12 residues. Looked up from germline, CDR1 is GTSNPN and CDR2 is SVGIG (reference sequence). The DNA for the CDR3 is TGTGCCTGGAGTGGGATAGCGTGTAGGCAGTACTTC. As protein: CAWSGIACRQYF.

In this sample, this clone turned up once. The J gene is TRBJ2-7, the V gene TRBV28; 9 bases are shared with TRBD2. Germline trimming cut 2 bases from V and 0 bases from J; bases unmatched to any gene: 2. The CDR3 is made up of 15 amino acids. Germline V CDR1 and CDR2: MDHEN, SYDVKM. CDR3 nucleotide sequence: TGTGCCAGCAGTTTAGGCGGGGGGGACTCCTACGAGCAGTACTTC. This gives the protein CASSLGGGDSYEQYF.

The chain employs TRBV5-1 and TRBJ2-7, with D maybe TRBD2 (6 bases). Germline CDR1 reads SGHRS; CDR2 reads YFSETQ. The CDR3 contains 15 residues. Between the trimmed V and J ends, which lost 2 bases and 1 base, there was a span of 13 bases. CDR3 nucleotides: TGCGCCAGCAGCTTAGGGCGGGGCCCTTCCTACGAGCAGTACTTC. Protein: CASSLGRGPSYEQYF. The full variable domain, in which reference TRBV5-1 and TRBJ2-7 provide the parts outside the CDR3, is KAGVTQTPRYLIKTRGQQVTLSCSPISGHRSVSWYQQTPGQGLQFLFEYFSETQRNKGNFPGRFSGRQFSNSRSEMNVSTLELGDSALYLCASSLGRGPSYEQYFGPGTRLTVT.

The chain has TRBV4-1 and TRBJ2-1; no clear D. Germline V lookup: CDR1 MGHRA, CDR2 YSYEKL. This CDR3 has 17 residues. The V and J ends lost 3 bases and 3 bases respectively, with 18 bases between them. CDR3 DNA sequence: TGCGCCAGCAGCCACACACTGAAGGCGGCCCGCTACAATGAGCAGTTCTTC. This encodes CASSHTLKAARYNEQFF.

The chain has TRBV11-1 and TRBJ1-1, with a possible D match to TRBD1 (6 bases). Germline V CDR1 and CDR2: SGHAT, FQDESV (reference sequence). This CDR3 is built from 17 residues. Trimming shortened V by 1 base and J by 1 base, and 16 bases separated the two germline ends. The CDR3 sequence: CASSLGRDNSPNTEAFF. CDR3 sequence (DNA): TGTGCCAGCAGCTTAGGTAGGGACAACTCCCCGAACACTGAAGCTTTCTTT.

This chain uses TRBV7-9 with TRBJ1-5; TRBD1 matches at 11 bases. The CDR3 spans 15 residues. The germline V gene has CDR1 SEHNR and CDR2 FQNEAQ (reference sequence). Trimming removed 5 bases from V and 5 bases from J; junction bases left unmatched: 5. The CDR3 sequence is CASSPDRGPHQPQHF. The CDR3, as DNA: TGTGCCAGCAGCCCGGACAGGGGGCCCCATCAGCCCCAGCATTTT.

The CDR3 DNA reads TGTGCCAGCAGTTACGGGGCCGATCGTAGTGAAAAACTGTTTTTT. Amino acid sequence: CASSYGADRSEKLFF. J is TRBJ1-4 and V is TRBV6-7, with D maybe TRBD1 (5 bases). TRBV6-7 counts as an open reading frame of uncertain function. This CDR3 comprises 15 residues. Deletions cut 2 bases from V and 7 bases from J, with 14 bases between.

The chain joins TRBV7-3 to TRBJ2-3; the D gene is possibly TRBD1 (6 bases). Germline CDR1 reads SGHTA; CDR2 reads FQGTGA. Trimming left V 2 bases short and J 5 bases short, with 11 bases between. CDR3 length: 14 residues. CDR3 sequence reads: CASSLGTLGDTQYF. In DNA, the CDR3 is TGTGCCAGCAGCTTAGGGACACTCGGAGATACGCAGTATTTT.

The gene calls are TRBV5-4 and TRBJ1-1; D gene unclear. From germline, CDR1 is SGHNT and CDR2 YYREEE (reference sequence). Trimming pared 7 bases from V and 8 bases from J, leaving 12 bases between. The CDR3 contains 11 residues. CDR3 nucleotides: TGTGCCAGCCAAAAACCAGGAGAAGCTTTCTTT. Its protein product is CASQKPGEAFF.